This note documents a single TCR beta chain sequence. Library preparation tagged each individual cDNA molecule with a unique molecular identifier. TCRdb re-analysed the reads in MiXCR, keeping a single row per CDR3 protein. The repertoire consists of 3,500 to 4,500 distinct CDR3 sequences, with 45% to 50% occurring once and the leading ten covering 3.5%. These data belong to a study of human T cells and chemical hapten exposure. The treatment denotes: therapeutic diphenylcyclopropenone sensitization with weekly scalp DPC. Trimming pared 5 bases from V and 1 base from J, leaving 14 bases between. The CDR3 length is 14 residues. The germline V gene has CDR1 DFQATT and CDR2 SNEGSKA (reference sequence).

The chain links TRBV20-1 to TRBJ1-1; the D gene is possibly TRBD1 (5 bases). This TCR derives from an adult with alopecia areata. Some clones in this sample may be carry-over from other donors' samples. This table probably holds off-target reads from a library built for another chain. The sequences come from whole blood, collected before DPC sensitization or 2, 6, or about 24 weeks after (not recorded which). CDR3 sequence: CSARKGGTNTEAFF. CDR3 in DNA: TGCAGTGCTCGCAAAGGAGGGACGAACACTGAAGCTTTCTTT.